The following is a T cell receptor (beta chain) sequence with its context. Its specific antigen is unknown. Nothing much larger sits one base from this clone, and base qualities are not available. The data stem from a study of blood T cell repertoires in COVID-19 (dated by TCRdb to 2020 to 2022). Some background on the complete study: Samples covering the acute and convalescent phases of COVID-19 were provided by collaborators in the United States, Italy and Spain. Where HLA class I and class II types were available, the types were taken from metadata supplied by the sample provider, not from assay-based typing. The repertoires were released in a freely available public database meant as a resource for research on the immune response to SARS-CoV-2. Samples were obtained from the ongoing ImmuneRACE study (first 160 participants) and from 1,254 subjects provided by 6 global collaborators. The sample metadata nearly always contained a de-identified subject ID, COVID-19 status, age in years and sex. Deeply sampled blood TCRbeta repertoires from subjects exposed to, actively infected with, or recovered from COVID-19 were included in the dataset. The prospective study material was composed of cDNA or gDNA derived from T cells, B-cell-depleted T cells, or PBMCs. Broad study findings and their caveats: How much clinical and demographic metadata was included differed by source and by participant, and the metadata was provided uncurated.

TCRbeta CDR3 regions were amplified from genomic DNA by means of the immunoSEQ Assay, a bias-controlled multiplex PCR. The original methods were these. The number of nucleated cells in each sample was estimated from the amplification of reference gene primers within the assay. To quantify the absolute abundance of each unique TCRbeta CDR3 rearrangement, sequence reads were collapsed and filtered. For each sample, productive Simpson clonality was calculated as the square root of Simpson's diversity index across productive rearrangements. As stored in TCRdb, this immuneACCESS dataset retains in-frame rearrangements with V and J assigned. A fraction of the clones does not appear; measured against another copy, unresolved V genes explain less than half of the discrepancy, and the remainder lacks a known reason. V and J calls and clone size are as listed in that table; D and trimming were resolved from the DNA. The sample table lists hundreds of thousands of clones, around 89% of them with a count of one. The top ten clonotypes cover around 3% of the sample.

In Seattle, one collaborating source enrolled patients while the infection was active and tracked those patients longitudinally over the course of disease. Collaborating institutions collected whole blood in K2EDTA tubes following their own protocols. Collaborator samples were shipped for TCRbeta analysis as frozen whole blood, isolated PBMCs, or DNA extracted from either sample type. For this chain, trimming is 4 bases at the V end and 13 bases at the J end, and the number of junction bases without a gene match is 16. The CDR3 has 16 amino acids, counting the end cysteine and phenylalanine. The CDR3 DNA has 48 bases and is translated from base 1. Via the germline V gene (reference sequence), CDR1 is LGHDT and CDR2 YNNKEL.

The sequence was collected from a woman between 25 and 40 years old with COVID-19, enrolled during active disease. The material sequenced was peripheral blood. The rearrangement joined TRBV3-1 (or the pseudogene TRBV3-2) to TRBJ2-2, and 9 junctional nucleotides match TRBD1. The CDR3 in this case is CASSPYRGRAPVVLFF. The DNA reads TGTGCCAGCAGCCCGTACAGGGGGCGCGCGCCGGTGGTGCTGTTTTTT.